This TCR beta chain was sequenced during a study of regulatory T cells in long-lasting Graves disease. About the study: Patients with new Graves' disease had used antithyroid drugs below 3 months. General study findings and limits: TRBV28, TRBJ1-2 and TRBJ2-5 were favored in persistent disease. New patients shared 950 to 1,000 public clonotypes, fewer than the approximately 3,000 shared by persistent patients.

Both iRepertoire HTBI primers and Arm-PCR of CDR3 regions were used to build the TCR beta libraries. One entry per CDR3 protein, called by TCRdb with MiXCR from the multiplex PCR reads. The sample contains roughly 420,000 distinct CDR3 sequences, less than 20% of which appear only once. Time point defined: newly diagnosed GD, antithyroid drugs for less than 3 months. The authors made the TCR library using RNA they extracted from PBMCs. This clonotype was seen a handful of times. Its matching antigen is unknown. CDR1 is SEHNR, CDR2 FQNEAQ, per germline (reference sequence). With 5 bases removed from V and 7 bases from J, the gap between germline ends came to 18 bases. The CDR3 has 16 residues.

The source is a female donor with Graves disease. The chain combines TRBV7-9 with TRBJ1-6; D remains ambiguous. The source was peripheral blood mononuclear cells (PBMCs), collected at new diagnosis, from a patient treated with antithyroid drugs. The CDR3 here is CASSPEPRVPNSPLHF. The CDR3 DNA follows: TGTGCCAGCAGCCCCGAACCCCGAGTCCCGAATTCACCCCTCCACTTT.